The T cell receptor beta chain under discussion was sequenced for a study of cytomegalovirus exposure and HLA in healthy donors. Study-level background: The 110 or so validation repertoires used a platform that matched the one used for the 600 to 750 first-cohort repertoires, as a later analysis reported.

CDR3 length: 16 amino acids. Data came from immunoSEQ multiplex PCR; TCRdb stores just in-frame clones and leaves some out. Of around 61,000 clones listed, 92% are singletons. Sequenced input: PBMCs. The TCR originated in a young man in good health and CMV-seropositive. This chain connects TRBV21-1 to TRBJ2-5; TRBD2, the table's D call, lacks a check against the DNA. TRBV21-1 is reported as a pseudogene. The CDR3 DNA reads TGTGCCAGCAGCTTCGTCGGGGGGAAGCCGGAAGAGACCCAGTACTTC. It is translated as CASSFVGGKPEETQYF.